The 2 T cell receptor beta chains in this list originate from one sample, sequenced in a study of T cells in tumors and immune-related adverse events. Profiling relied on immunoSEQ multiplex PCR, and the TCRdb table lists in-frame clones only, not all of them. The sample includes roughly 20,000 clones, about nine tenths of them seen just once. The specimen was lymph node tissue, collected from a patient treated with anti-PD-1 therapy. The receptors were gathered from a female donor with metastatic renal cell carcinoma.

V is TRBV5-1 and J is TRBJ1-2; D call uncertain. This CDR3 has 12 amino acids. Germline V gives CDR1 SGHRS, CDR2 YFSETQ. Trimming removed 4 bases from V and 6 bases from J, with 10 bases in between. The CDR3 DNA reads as TGCGCCAGCAGCCCCGTGGCAGATGGCTACACCTTC. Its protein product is CASSPVADGYTF.

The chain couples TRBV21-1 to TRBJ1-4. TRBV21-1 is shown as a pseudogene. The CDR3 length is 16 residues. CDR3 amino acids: CASSNWGGLAIEKLFF. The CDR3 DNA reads TGTGCCAGCAGCAACTGGGGCGGACTCGCAATCGAAAAACTGTTTTTT.